Listed here are 23 T cell receptor beta chains from one sample, sequenced in a study of cytomegalovirus exposure and HLA in healthy donors. The assay was immunoSEQ multiplex PCR, and TCRdb's table has in-frame clones only and misses some. This sample has about 44,000 clones, with roughly 93% found just once. Source material: PBMCs. These receptors were collected from a woman between 18 and 30 years old in good health and CMV-seronegative.

Here the CDR3 DNA reads TGTGCCAGCAGCTGGGGGACAGGAGATGAAGCTTTCTTT. Translation: CASSWGTGDEAFF. V gene TRBV5-4 combines with J gene TRBJ1-1; 8 nucleotides align to TRBD1. CDR1 is SGHNT and CDR2 is YYREEE in the germline V gene (reference sequence). Losses at the gene ends were 3 bases for V and 7 bases for J; bases not matched to a gene: 5. The CDR3 is 13 residues long.

The count of this clone is one. V gene TRBV28 combines with J gene TRBJ2-2; D gene unclear. Trimming cost V 5 bases and J 4 bases, with 14 bases left between them. The CDR3 has 15 amino acids. CDR1 and CDR2 from the germline V gene are MDHEN and SYDVKM. The CDR3 region is CASSKRRLRTGELFF. In nucleotides, the CDR3 is TGTGCCAGCAGTAAAAGGAGACTCCGCACCGGGGAGCTGTTTTTT.

The V gene is TRBV2, the J gene TRBJ1-4; maybe TRBD1 (6 bases). This CDR3 contains 12 residues. V was clipped by 11 bases and J by 2 bases, with 9 bases between them. The germline V gene has CDR1 SNHLY and CDR2 FYNNEI. The CDR3 loop reads CALQGTNEKLFF. The CDR3 DNA is TGTGCCCTACAGGGTACTAATGAAAAACTGTTTTTT.

The chain links TRBV28 to TRBJ1-2, with D tentatively TRBD1 (5 bases). The V and J ends lost 1 base and 2 bases respectively, with 14 bases between them. The CDR3 spans 16 residues. The germline V gene encodes CDR1 MDHEN and CDR2 SYDVKM. CDR3: CASSLFGSGQNYGYTF. In DNA, the CDR3 is TGTGCCAGCAGTTTATTTGGATCAGGACAAAACTATGGCTACACCTTC.

The CDR3 loop reads CASATSGGLLYNEQFF. The DNA for the CDR3 is TGTGCCAGCGCGACTAGCGGGGGGCTCTTATACAATGAGCAGTTCTTC. The chain has TRBV28 and TRBJ2-1, with 13 bases matching TRBD2. After removal of 8 bases from V and 4 bases from J, the junction contained 8 bases not matched to a gene. Looked up from germline, CDR1 is MDHEN and CDR2 is SYDVKM. This CDR3 has 16 amino acids.

The chain carries TRBV4-1 and TRBJ1-2; TRBD1 matches 8 bases. CDR3 length equals 14 residues. CDR1 MGHRA and CDR2 YSYEKL come from the germline V gene. With V trimmed by 1 base and J by 3 bases, 1 base remained unmatched. The chain's CDR3 is CASSQVTGDYGYTF. DNA for the CDR3: TGCGCCAGCAGCCAAGTGACAGGGGACTATGGCTACACCTTC.

V is TRBV7-9 and J is TRBJ1-2; 9 bases match TRBD1. The CDR3 runs 14 residues. J was trimmed by 4 bases and V by 4 bases; bases with no gene match: 4. In germline, CDR1 is SEHNR, CDR2 FQNEAQ (reference sequence). CDR3 region: CASSSQGASYGYTF. In DNA form, the CDR3 reads TGTGCCAGCAGCTCACAGGGGGCGAGCTATGGCTACACCTTC.

The V call is TRBV6-1, the J call TRBJ2-2, with 8 bases lining up with TRBD1. V shed 3 bases, J shed 5 bases, and the junction held 20 bases outside the gene matches. The length of the CDR3 is 20 residues. Germline-derived CDR1 and CDR2 are MNHNS and SASEGT. The CDR3 bases are TGTGCCAGCAGTGAGTTCCCGGGACAGGAAGGAGGAGTCGGGACCGGGGAGCTGTTTTTT. Its protein product is CASSEFPGQEGGVGTGELFF.

The chain couples TRBV6-1 to TRBJ1-5; 9 nucleotides agree with TRBD1. CDR1 is MNHNS, CDR2 SASEGT, per germline. The J segment lost 7 bases and the V segment lost 4 bases, leaving 5 bases of the junction unmatched. The CDR3 sequence is 14 residues long. In DNA form, the CDR3 reads TGTGCCAGCAGTGCCTGGGACAGGGCCCAGCCCCAGCATTTT. Translation gives CASSAWDRAQPQHF.

The J gene is TRBJ2-7, the V gene TRBV7-9, with D perhaps matching TRBD1 (5 bases). This CDR3 comprises 16 residues. The V end lost 3 bases, the J end lost 4 bases, and 19 bases lay between the germline ends. CDR1 is SEHNR and CDR2 is FQNEAQ in the germline V gene (reference sequence). In DNA, the CDR3 is TGTGCCAGCAGCTTTAAGTTTGTTTCAGGGTGGTACGAGCAGTACTTC. Translated, it gives CASSFKFVSGWYEQYF.

The chain recombines TRBV5-1 with TRBJ2-3; D is possibly TRBD1 (5 bases). The germline V and J ends were trimmed by 7 bases and 6 bases, with 15 bases remaining between them. The germline V gene has CDR1 SGHRS and CDR2 YFSETQ. This CDR3 comprises 13 residues. CDR3 residues: CASGAGNADTQYF. The CDR3 DNA reads TGCGCCAGCGGGGCAGGGAATGCGGATACGCAGTATTTT.

This sequence joins TRBV18 and TRBJ2-5; TRBD2 matches at 8 bases. CDR3 length equals 16 residues. The V segment lost 4 bases and the J segment 2 bases; nucleotides outside the gene matches: 9. Looked up from germline, CDR1 is KGHSH and CDR2 is LQKENI. The CDR3 is CASSRPTSGKQETQYF. CDR3 DNA sequence: TGTGCCAGCTCACGTCCTACTAGCGGAAAACAAGAGACCCAGTACTTC.

V and J are TRBV5-1 and TRBJ2-5, with D perhaps TRBD1 (5 bases). Trimming cost V 0 bases and J 3 bases, with 6 bases left between them. The CDR3 has 13 amino acids. Germline CDR1 reads SGHRS; CDR2 reads YFSETQ. This chain's CDR3 is CASSLVGEETQYF. CDR3 coding DNA: TGCGCCAGCAGCTTGGTAGGGGAAGAGACCCAGTACTTC.

The rearrangement joins TRBV28 to TRBJ2-1, with no clear D. Germline V gene sequence: CDR1 MDHEN, CDR2 SYDVKM. The CDR3 loop spans 14 amino acids. V was clipped by 8 bases and J by 1 base, with 12 bases between them. Here the CDR3 DNA reads TGTGCCAGCCTAAAACGCCGGTCCTACAATGAGCAGTTCTTC. Translation: CASLKRRSYNEQFF.

The chain couples TRBV5-1 to TRBJ2-1, with 7 bases that match TRBD1. J lost 7 bases, V lost 1 base, and 5 bases had no gene match. This CDR3 has 14 residues. Germline V gene data show CDR1 as SGHRS and CDR2 as YFSETQ. The CDR3 sequence: CASSLSGQPNEQFF. The CDR3, as DNA: TGCGCCAGCAGCTTGTCGGGACAGCCAAATGAGCAGTTCTTC.

The CDR3 DNA reads as TGCGCCAGCAGCTTGAGGTCCGTTACTAGCGGGAAGGATGAGCAGTTCTTC. It is translated as CASSLRSVTSGKDEQFF. The gene calls are TRBV5-1 and TRBJ2-1; 10 nucleotides match TRBD2. J was trimmed by 8 bases and V by 1 base; bases with no gene match: 12. Per germline, CDR1 SGHRS and CDR2 YFSETQ. This CDR3 has 17 amino acids.

V gene TRBV6-6 combines with J gene TRBJ2-7; no reliable D call. In germline, CDR1 is MNHNY, CDR2 SVGAGI (reference sequence). CDR3 size: 13 residues. V was trimmed by 3 bases and J by 3 bases, leaving 9 bases between them. CDR3 region: CASSYLRSYEQYF. Written as DNA, the CDR3 is TGTGCCAGCAGTTATCTACGGAGCTACGAGCAGTACTTC.

The J gene is TRBJ2-6, the V gene TRBV6-5, with D uncertain. V lost 0 bases and J 0 bases, leaving 3 bases between the germline ends. CDR1 is MNHEY, CDR2 SVGAGI, per germline. This CDR3 is built from 15 residues. The CDR3 coding sequence is TGTGCCAGCAGTTACTCGAGCTCTGGGGCCAACGTCCTGACTTTC. Its protein product is CASSYSSSGANVLTF.

This chain links TRBV27 with TRBJ2-1, with TRBD2 matching over 11 bases. Germline V lookup: CDR1 MNHEY, CDR2 SMNVEV (reference sequence). J lost 7 bases, V lost 0 bases, and 5 bases had no gene match. This CDR3 spans 16 amino acids. DNA for the CDR3: TGTGCCAGCAGTTTATCAGGTAGCGGGGGGGTAAATGAGCAGTTCTTC. Its protein product is CASSLSGSGGVNEQFF.

The chain joins TRBV28 to TRBJ1-2; 9 nucleotides line up with TRBD1. The CDR3 runs to 15 residues. With 5 bases clipped from V and 2 bases from J, the junction kept 6 bases outside the gene matches. The germline CDR1 and CDR2 sequences are MDHEN and SYDVKM. DNA of the CDR3: TGTGCCAGCAGTCTCCCGGGACAGGGAAACTATGGCTACACCTTC. It encodes CASSLPGQGNYGYTF.

The chain has TRBV6-1 and TRBJ1-4, with D perhaps matching TRBD1 (5 bases). V gave up 7 bases and J gave up 3 bases, with 15 bases separating them. In germline, CDR1 is MNHNS, CDR2 SASEGT. The CDR3 totals 15 residues. The DNA for the CDR3 is TGTGCCAGCACCGAGCGGGGGTTCCCTAATGAAAAACTGTTTTTT. It specifies CASTERGFPNEKLFF.

The chain has TRBV5-1 and TRBJ2-1; 14 bases align to TRBD2. Germline V gives CDR1 SGHRS, CDR2 YFSETQ. V shed 2 bases and J 4 bases; nucleotides not matched to a gene: 2. The CDR3 spans 16 residues. For the CDR3, the DNA is TGCGCCAGCAGCTTCGGACTAGCGGGAGGTTACAATGAGCAGTTCTTC. It yields the protein CASSFGLAGGYNEQFF.

The V and J genes are TRBV21-1 and TRBJ1-1. TRBV21-1 is shown as a pseudogene. The CDR3 sequence is 17 residues long. Here the CDR3 reads CASMLSLPGTPWTEAFF. The CDR3 DNA follows: TGTGCCAGCATGCTCTCATTGCCGGGAACCCCTTGGACTGAAGCTTTCTTT.